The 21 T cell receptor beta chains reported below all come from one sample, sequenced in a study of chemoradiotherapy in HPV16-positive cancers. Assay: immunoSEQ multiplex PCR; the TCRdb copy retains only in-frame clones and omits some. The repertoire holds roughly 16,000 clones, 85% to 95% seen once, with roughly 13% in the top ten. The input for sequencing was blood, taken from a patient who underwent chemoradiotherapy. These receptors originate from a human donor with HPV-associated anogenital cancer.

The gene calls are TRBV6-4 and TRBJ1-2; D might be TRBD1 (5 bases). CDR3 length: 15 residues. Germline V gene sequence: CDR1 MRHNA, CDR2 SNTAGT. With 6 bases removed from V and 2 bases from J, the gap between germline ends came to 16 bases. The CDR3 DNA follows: TGTGCCAGCAGGGTCCAACCGGGACCGAACTATGGCTACACCTTC. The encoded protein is CASRVQPGPNYGYTF.

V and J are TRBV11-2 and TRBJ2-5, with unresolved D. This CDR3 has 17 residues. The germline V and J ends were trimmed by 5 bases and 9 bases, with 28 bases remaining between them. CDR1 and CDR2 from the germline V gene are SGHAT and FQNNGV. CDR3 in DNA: TGTGCCAGCAGCCCTGACTTCAACTCCCCCCCAAGAGACCCCCAGTACTTC. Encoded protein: CASSPDFNSPPRDPQYF.

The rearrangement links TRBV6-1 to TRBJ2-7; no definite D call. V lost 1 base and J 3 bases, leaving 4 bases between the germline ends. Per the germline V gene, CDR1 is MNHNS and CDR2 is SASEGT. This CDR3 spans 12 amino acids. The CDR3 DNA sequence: TGTGCCAGCAGTGAAGACGGCTACGAGCAGTACTTC. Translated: CASSEDGYEQYF.

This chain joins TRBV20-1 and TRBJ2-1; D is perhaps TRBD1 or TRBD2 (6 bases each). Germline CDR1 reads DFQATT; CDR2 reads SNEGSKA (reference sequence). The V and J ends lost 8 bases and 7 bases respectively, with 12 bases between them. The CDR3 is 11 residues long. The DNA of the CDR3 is TGCAGTTATAGGGGGGAGAATGAGCAGTTCTTC. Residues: CSYRGENEQFF.

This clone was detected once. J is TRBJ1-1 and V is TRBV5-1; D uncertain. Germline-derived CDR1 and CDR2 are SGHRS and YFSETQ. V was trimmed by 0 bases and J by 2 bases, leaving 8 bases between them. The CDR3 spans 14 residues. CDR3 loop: CASSLAAGNTEAFF. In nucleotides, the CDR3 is TGCGCCAGCAGCTTGGCGGCGGGAAACACTGAAGCTTTCTTT.

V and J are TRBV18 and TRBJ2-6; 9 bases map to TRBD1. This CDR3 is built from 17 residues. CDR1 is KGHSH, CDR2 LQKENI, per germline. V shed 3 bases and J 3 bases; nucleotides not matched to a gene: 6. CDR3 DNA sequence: TGTGCCAGCTCACCGGGACAGGGCTTTATTGGGGCCAACGTCCTGACTTTC. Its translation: CASSPGQGFIGANVLTF.

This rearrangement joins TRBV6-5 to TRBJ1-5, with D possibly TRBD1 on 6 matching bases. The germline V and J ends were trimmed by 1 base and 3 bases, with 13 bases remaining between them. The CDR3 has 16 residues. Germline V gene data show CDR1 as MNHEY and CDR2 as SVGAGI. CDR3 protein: CASSYFRGAINQPQHF. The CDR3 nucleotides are TGTGCCAGCAGTTACTTCCGGGGGGCGATCAATCAGCCCCAGCATTTT.

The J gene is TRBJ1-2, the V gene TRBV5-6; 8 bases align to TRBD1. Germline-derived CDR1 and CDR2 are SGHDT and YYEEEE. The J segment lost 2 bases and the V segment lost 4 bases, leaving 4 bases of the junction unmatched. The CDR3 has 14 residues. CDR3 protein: CASSPGQGNYGYTF. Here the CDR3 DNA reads TGTGCCAGCAGCCCAGGACAGGGCAACTATGGCTACACCTTC.

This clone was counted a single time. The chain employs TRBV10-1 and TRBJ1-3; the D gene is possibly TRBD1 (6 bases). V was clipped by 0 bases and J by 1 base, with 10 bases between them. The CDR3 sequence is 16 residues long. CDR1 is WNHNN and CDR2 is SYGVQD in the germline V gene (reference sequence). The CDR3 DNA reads TGCGCCAGCAGTGAGTCTTCAGGGGCGTCTGGAAACACCATATATTTT. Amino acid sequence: CASSESSGASGNTIYF.

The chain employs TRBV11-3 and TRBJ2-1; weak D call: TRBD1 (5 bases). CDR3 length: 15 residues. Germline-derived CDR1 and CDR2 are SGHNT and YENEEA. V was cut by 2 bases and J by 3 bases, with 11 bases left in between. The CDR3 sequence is CASSLSSQGYNEQFF. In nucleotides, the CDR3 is TGTGCCAGCAGCTTATCTTCGCAGGGCTACAATGAGCAGTTCTTC.

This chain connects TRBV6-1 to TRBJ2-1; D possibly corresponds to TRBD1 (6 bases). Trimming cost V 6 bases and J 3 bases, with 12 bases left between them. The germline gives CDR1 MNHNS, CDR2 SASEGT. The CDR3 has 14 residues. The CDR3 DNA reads TGTGCCAGCAGGCTACAGGGATTCTACAATGAGCAGTTCTTC. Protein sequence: CASRLQGFYNEQFF.

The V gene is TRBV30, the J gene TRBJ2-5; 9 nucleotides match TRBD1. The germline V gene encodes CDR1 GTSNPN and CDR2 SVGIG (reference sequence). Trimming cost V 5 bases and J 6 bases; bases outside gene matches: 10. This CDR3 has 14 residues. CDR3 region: CAWAGTGISKTQYF. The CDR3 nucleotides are TGTGCCTGGGCCGGGACAGGGATTTCGAAGACCCAGTACTTC.

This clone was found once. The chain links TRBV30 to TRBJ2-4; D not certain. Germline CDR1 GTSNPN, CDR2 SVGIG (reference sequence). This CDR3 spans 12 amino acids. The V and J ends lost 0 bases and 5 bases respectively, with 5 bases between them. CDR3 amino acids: CAWSVSENIQYF. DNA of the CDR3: TGTGCCTGGAGTGTCTCTGAAAACATTCAGTACTTC.

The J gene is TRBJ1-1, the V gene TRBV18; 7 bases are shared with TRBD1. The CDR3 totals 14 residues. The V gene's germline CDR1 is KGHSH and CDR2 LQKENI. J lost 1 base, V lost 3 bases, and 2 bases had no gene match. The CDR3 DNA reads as TGTGCCAGCTCACCTGGGACAGCGAACACTGAAGCTTTCTTT. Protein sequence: CASSPGTANTEAFF.

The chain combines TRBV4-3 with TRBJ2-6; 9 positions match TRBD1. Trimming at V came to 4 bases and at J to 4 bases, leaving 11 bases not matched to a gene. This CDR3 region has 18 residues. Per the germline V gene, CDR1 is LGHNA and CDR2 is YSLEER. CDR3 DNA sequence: TGCGCCAGCAGCCTTGGGACAGGGCTTTTATACGGGGCCAACGTCCTGACTTTC. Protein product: CASSLGTGLLYGANVLTF.

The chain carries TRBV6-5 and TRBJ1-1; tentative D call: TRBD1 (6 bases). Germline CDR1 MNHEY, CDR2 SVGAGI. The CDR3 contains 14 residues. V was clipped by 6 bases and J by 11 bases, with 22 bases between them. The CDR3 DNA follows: TGTGCCAGCAGCGAAGGGATCCAGGGGAGGGAGGCTTTCTTT. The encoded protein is CASSEGIQGREAFF.

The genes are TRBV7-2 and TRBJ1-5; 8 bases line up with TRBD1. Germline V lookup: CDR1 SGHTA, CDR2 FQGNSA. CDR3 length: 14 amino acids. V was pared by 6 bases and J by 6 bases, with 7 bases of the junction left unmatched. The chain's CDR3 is CASSAQGAGQPQHF. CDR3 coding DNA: TGTGCCAGCAGTGCGCAGGGGGCAGGTCAGCCCCAGCATTTT.

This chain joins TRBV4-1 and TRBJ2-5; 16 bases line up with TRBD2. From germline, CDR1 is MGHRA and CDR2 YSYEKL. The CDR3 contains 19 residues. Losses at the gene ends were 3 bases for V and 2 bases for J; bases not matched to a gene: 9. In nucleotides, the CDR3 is TGCGCCAGCAGCCACCCGCCGGGACTAGCGGGGGGGCCACAAGAGACCCAGTACTTC. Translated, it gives CASSHPPGLAGGPQETQYF.

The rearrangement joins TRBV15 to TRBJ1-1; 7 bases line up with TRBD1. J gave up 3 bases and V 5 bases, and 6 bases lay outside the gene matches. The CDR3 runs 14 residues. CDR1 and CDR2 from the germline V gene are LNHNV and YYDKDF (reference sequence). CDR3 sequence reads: CATSSNQGDTEAFF. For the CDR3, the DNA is TGTGCCACCAGCTCCAACCAGGGGGACACTGAAGCTTTCTTT.

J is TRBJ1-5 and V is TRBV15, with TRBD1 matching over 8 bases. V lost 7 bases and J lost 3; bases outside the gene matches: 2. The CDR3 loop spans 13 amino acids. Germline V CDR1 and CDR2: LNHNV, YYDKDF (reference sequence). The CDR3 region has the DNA TGTGCCACCATGGACAGGGCCAATCAGCCCCAGCATTTT. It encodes CATMDRANQPQHF.

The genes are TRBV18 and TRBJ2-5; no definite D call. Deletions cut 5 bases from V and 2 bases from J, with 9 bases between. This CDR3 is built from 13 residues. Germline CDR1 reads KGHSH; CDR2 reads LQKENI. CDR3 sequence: CASSENSQETQYF. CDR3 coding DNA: TGTGCCAGCTCAGAAAATAGTCAAGAGACCCAGTACTTC.